Sequencing of this TCR beta chain was carried out in a study of blood T cell repertoires in COVID-19. The germline CDR1 and CDR2 sequences are SGDLS and YYNGEE. The V and J ends lost 4 bases and 6 bases respectively, with 8 bases between them. The CDR3 is made up of 13 amino acids. Participant-reported clinical history was the basis for cohort assignment. Data came from immunoSEQ multiplex PCR; TCRdb stores just in-frame clones and leaves some out. The profile shows approximately 300,000 clones, 80% to 90% of them singletons. The chain has TRBV9 and TRBJ1-6; tentatively, D is TRBD1 (5 bases). This clonotype originated in a woman in her twenties or thirties who had recovered from COVID-19. The material sequenced was PBMCs or T cells enriched from blood (not recorded which). CDR3 bases: TGTGCCAGCAGCACAGGAGCTAATTCACCCCTCCACTTT. Its translation: CASSTGANSPLHF.